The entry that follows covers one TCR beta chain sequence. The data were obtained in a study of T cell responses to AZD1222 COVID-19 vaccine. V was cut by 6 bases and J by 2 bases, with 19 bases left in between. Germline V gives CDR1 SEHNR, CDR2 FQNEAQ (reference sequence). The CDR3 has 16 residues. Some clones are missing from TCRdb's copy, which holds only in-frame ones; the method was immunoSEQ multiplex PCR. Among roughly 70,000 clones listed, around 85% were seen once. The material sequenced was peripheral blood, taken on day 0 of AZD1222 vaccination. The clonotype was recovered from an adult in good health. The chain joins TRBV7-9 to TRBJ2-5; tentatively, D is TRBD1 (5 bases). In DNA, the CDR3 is TGTGCCAGCAGTAAGGCCGTAGGGGTACATCAAGAGACCCAGTACTTC. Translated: CASSKAVGVHQETQYF. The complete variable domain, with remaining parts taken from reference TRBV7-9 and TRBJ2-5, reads DTGVSQNPRHKITKRGQNVTFRCDPISEHNRLYWYRQTLGQGPEFLTYFQNEAQLEKSRLLSDRFSAERPKGSFSTLEIQRTEQGDSAMYLCASSKAVGVHQETQYFGPGTRLLVL.